Included here is one T cell receptor beta chain sequence, with context. Pregnant or lactating patients were excluded, as were those with uncontrolled infection or other autoimmune disease. Orbital computed tomography and thyroid ultrasound, together with serum TRAb and thyroxine and clinical symptoms, were used for diagnoses. The CDR3 regions of TCR beta were amplified from RNA transcripts. Primed by the HTBI set, a first-round RT-PCR was run on the TCR CDR3. MiXCR, applied by TCRdb to the multiplex PCR reads, yields one record per CDR3 protein. In the table there are hundreds of thousands of distinct CDR3 sequences, about 16% of which are singletons. The data were obtained in a study of T cells in Graves' hyperthyroidism and ophthalmopathy. In the study overall: Peripheral blood samples were taken at initial diagnosis, prior to any treatment.

Input material: blood. This clonotype originated in a woman between 40 and 55 years old with Graves' ophthalmopathy.

As DNA, the CDR3 is TGTGCCAGCGAGACAGGGGGAACTGAAGCTTTCTTT. This sequence encodes CASETGGTEAFF. J is TRBJ1-1 and V is TRBV2; 9 bases match TRBD1. Germline CDR1 reads SNHLY; CDR2 reads FYNNEI. The CDR3 spans 12 residues. Trimming at V came to 8 bases and at J to 5 bases, leaving 3 bases not matched to a gene.